The 9 T cell receptor beta chains in this list originate from one sample, sequenced in a study of graft-versus-host responses after intestinal transplantation (dated by TCRdb to the early 2020s). The time point label, read with the paper, signifies: cells obtained before transplantation from donor or recipient. These receptors lack a known antigen. Libraries were made using the immunoSEQ multiplex PCR assay. Not all clones reach the TCRdb copy of this immuneACCESS table, which keeps in-frame sequences only. Checked studies attribute under half of the gap to unresolved V genes and leave the rest unexplained. In all, the sample holds around 100,000 clones, and more than 90% of those were seen once. Approximately 0.25% of the sample goes to the ten largest clones. The sample was unstimulated CD4+ T cells sorted from spleen or lymph node cells, taken before transplant. The receptors were sampled from a human donor who was the organ donor for an intestinal transplant.

This chain links TRBV10-3 with TRBJ1-3; D not certain. CDR3 length equals 11 residues. CDR1 ENHRY and CDR2 SYGVKD come from the germline V gene. With 7 bases removed from V and 7 bases from J, the gap between germline ends came to 8 bases. CDR3 protein: CAINAGNTIYF. CDR3 nucleotide sequence: TGTGCCATCAATGCGGGGAACACCATATATTTT.

The rearrangement joins TRBV30 to TRBJ2-5; 7 bases align to TRBD2. Germline lookup yields CDR1 GTSNPN and CDR2 SVGIG (reference sequence). The CDR3 runs 13 residues. Trimming removed 5 bases from V and 5 bases from J; junction bases left unmatched: 8. The CDR3 reads CAWDFAGAETQYF. The CDR3 nucleotides read TGTGCCTGGGACTTTGCGGGAGCTGAGACCCAGTACTTC.

The table lists this clone with a count of one. V and J are TRBV7-6 and TRBJ2-3, with unresolved D. The germline V gene encodes CDR1 SGHVS and CDR2 FNYEAQ. Trimming stripped 3 bases from V and 2 bases from J, with 3 bases between. This CDR3 is built from 12 residues. DNA of the CDR3: TGTGCCAGCAGCTTCTTCACAGATACGCAGTATTTT. This encodes CASSFFTDTQYF.

This rearrangement joins TRBV30 to TRBJ1-2; D remains unclear. Per the germline V gene, CDR1 is GTSNPN and CDR2 is SVGIG (reference sequence). The CDR3 is 13 amino acids. The germline V and J ends were trimmed by 4 bases and 1 base, with 10 bases remaining between them. CDR3 in DNA: TGTGCCTGGACGGGCGGGGTTAACTATGGCTACACCTTC. Its protein is CAWTGGVNYGYTF.

This clone was detected once. The V gene is TRBV10-3, the J gene TRBJ2-3, with D hard to call. V was pared by 5 bases and J by 0 bases, with 9 bases between. This CDR3 has 14 residues. Per the germline V gene, CDR1 is ENHRY and CDR2 is SYGVKD. The CDR3 reads CAISLGRSTDTQYF. DNA of the CDR3: TGTGCCATCAGTCTCGGACGGAGCACAGATACGCAGTATTTT.

This sequence joins TRBV30 and TRBJ1-2, with unresolved D. V lost 0 bases and J 3 bases, leaving 11 bases between the germline ends. The CDR3 is made up of 14 amino acids. The germline V gene has CDR1 GTSNPN and CDR2 SVGIG (reference sequence). CDR3 sequence reads: CAWSVVPVDYGYTF. In nucleotides, the CDR3 is TGTGCCTGGAGTGTAGTCCCGGTGGACTATGGCTACACCTTC.

This chain connects TRBV7-9 to TRBJ2-5, with D possibly being TRBD1 (6 bases). Between the trimmed V and J ends, which lost 6 bases and 4 bases, there was a span of 9 bases. The CDR3 runs to 12 residues. Germline CDR1 reads SEHNR; CDR2 reads FQNEAQ (reference sequence). CDR3: CASSKGGETQYF. The CDR3 DNA sequence: TGTGCCAGCAGTAAAGGGGGAGAGACCCAGTACTTC.

This sequence joins TRBV2 and TRBJ1-2, with TRBD1 identical over 8 bases. The CDR3 consists of 11 residues. V trimming: 4 bases; J trimming: 14 bases; junction bases outside the gene matches: 6. Germline values: CDR1 SNHLY, CDR2 FYNNEI. CDR3 sequence reads: CASSVSRGQTF. The CDR3 DNA follows: TGTGCCAGCAGTGTAAGCAGGGGGCAAACCTTC.

The J gene is TRBJ1-5, the V gene TRBV6-5; TRBD1 matches 9 bases. CDR3 length: 15 amino acids. Germline lookup yields CDR1 MNHEY and CDR2 SVGAGI. The trim removed 6 bases at V and 5 bases at J, leaving 8 bases unmatched. The CDR3 DNA reads as TGTGCCAGCAGCCAAACGGGACAGGGCGATCAGCCCCAGCATTTT. Amino acid sequence: CASSQTGQGDQPQHF.